The clone carrying this T cell receptor (beta chain) was detected a few times. The CDR3 extends over 15 amino acids. V dropped 4 bases and J dropped 1; count of bases not matched to a gene: 5. The germline V gene has CDR1 SGHNT and CDR2 YYREEE (reference sequence). The record originates from a study of blood T cell repertoires in COVID-19. Data came from immunoSEQ multiplex PCR; TCRdb stores just in-frame clones and leaves some out. This repertoire shows hundreds of thousands of clones, 85% found once; its top ten account for about 0.93%. This chain links TRBV5-4 with TRBJ2-4; TRBD1 matches 7 bases. The clonotype comes from a man aged 35 to 55 with acute or convalescent COVID-19. The sequencing sample was made of peripheral blood. CDR3 nucleotide sequence: TGTGCCAGCAGCCCGACAGGGTCGGCCAAAAACATTCAGTACTTC. Its translation is CASSPTGSAKNIQYF.